These 11 T cell receptor beta chains were sequenced from one sample in a study of T-cell memory formation after mild COVID-19. Using its own MiXCR run on the 5' RACE reads, TCRdb lists one record per CDR3 protein. The sample includes hundreds of thousands of distinct CDR3 sequences, around a quarter of them seen just once. The sample comprised PBMCs or a T cell subset sorted from them (not recorded which). The receptors were gathered from an adult woman who had mild COVID-19 (a few samples of this study predate the infection). Cell type and time point are not known.

The chain couples TRBV27 to TRBJ2-3, with unresolved D. The CDR3 covers 11 residues. Trimming took off 7 bases at V and 5 bases at J, with 7 bases between the two ends. Germline CDR1 reads MNHEY; CDR2 reads SMNVEV (reference sequence). CDR3 region: CASTMGDTQYF. In DNA, the CDR3 is TGTGCCAGCACAATGGGAGATACGCAGTATTTT.

The chain recombines TRBV7-9 with TRBJ1-4; tentatively, D is TRBD1 (6 bases). The V end was cut by 9 bases, the J end by 10 bases, with 18 bases between. CDR1 is SEHNR, CDR2 FQNEAQ, per germline (reference sequence). This CDR3 is 13 amino acids long. As DNA, the CDR3 is TGTGCCAGTACGGCAGGGGAGGTGGGAAAACTGTTTTTT. Its translation is CASTAGEVGKLFF.

This clonotype was detected a few times. CDR3 amino acids: CASRGKDTQYF. The DNA for the CDR3 is TGTGCCAGCAGGGGTAAAGATACGCAGTATTTT. This chain links TRBV11-1 with TRBJ2-3; D remains unclear. V was pared by 6 bases and J by 5 bases, with 6 bases between. Per germline, CDR1 SGHAT and CDR2 FQDESV (reference sequence). CDR3 length equals 11 residues.

The chain carries TRBV7-9 and TRBJ1-2, with 8 bases matching TRBD1. This CDR3 has 15 residues. V was clipped by 5 bases and J by 4 bases; unmatched bases: 9. The germline V gene has CDR1 SEHNR and CDR2 FQNEAQ (reference sequence). CDR3 amino acids: CASSGSATGAYGYTF. In DNA, the CDR3 is TGTGCCAGCAGCGGAAGTGCGACAGGGGCCTATGGCTACACCTTC. The entire variable domain, with the rest obtained from reference TRBV7-9 and TRBJ1-2, is as follows: DTGVSQNPRHKITKRGQNVTFRCDPISEHNRLYWYRQTLGQGPEFLTYFQNEAQLEKSRLLSDRFSAERPKGSFSTLEIQRTEQGDSAMYLCASSGSATGAYGYTFGSGTRLTVV.

The rearrangement links TRBV12-3 or TRBV12-4 to TRBJ1-1; D uncertain. Trimming removed 5 bases from V and 6 bases from J, with 13 bases in between. This CDR3 is 13 amino acids long. CDR3 in amino acids: CASSDLQGPEAFF. CDR3 in DNA: TGTGCCAGCAGTGACCTCCAAGGACCTGAAGCTTTCTTT.

This clonotype was observed a single time. This rearrangement joins TRBV20-1 to TRBJ2-3; D might be TRBD2 (6 bases). This CDR3 spans 14 amino acids. V was pared by 5 bases and J by 1 base, with 13 bases between. Germline CDR1 reads DFQATT; CDR2 reads SNEGSKA (reference sequence). The CDR3 DNA sequence: TGCAGTGCTGTTCCGGGAGACCGCACAGATACGCAGTATTTT. As protein: CSAVPGDRTDTQYF.

The table lists this clonotype with a count of one. The rearrangement uses TRBV7-3 and TRBJ2-1; TRBD2 agrees at 13 bases. Trimming took 5 bases from V and 9 from J; bases not matched to a gene: 7. This CDR3 region has 15 residues. Germline V gives CDR1 SGHTA, CDR2 FQGTGA. The CDR3 is CASSQTSGRAFEQFF. The CDR3 DNA sequence: TGTGCCAGCAGCCAAACTAGCGGGAGGGCGTTTGAGCAGTTCTTC.

There are a few counts of this clonotype. The chain is built from TRBV9 and TRBJ2-1; D is uncertain. Germline CDR1 reads SGDLS; CDR2 reads YYNGEE. V dropped 0 bases and J dropped 8 bases, with 15 bases sitting between them. The CDR3 covers 15 residues. The CDR3 sequence: CASSVEQNNRDEQFF. The CDR3 DNA sequence: TGTGCCAGCAGCGTAGAGCAGAACAATCGGGATGAGCAGTTCTTC.

The chain recombines TRBV25-1 with TRBJ2-5; D is undetermined. Trimming stripped 2 bases from V and 3 bases from J, with 7 bases between. Germline CDR1 MGHDK, CDR2 SYGVNS. This CDR3 contains 13 residues. CDR3 nucleotide sequence: TGTGCCAGCAGTGAAAATGATGAAGAGACCCAGTACTTC. Its protein is CASSENDEETQYF.

V is TRBV2 and J is TRBJ1-2; D remains ambiguous. The CDR3 contains 10 residues. Germline values: CDR1 SNHLY, CDR2 FYNNEI. V lost 4 bases, J lost 4 bases, and 1 base lay in between. Here the CDR3 reads CASSVYGYTF. CDR3 sequence (DNA): TGTGCCAGCAGTGTCTATGGCTACACCTTC.

The genes are TRBV5-5 and TRBJ1-5; D gene ambiguous. CDR1 and CDR2 (germline): SGHKS, YYEKEE (reference sequence). With 0 bases removed from V and 0 bases from J, the gap between germline ends came to 10 bases. The CDR3 is made up of 16 amino acids. The CDR3 loop is CASSLASGDSNQPQHF. The CDR3 DNA is TGTGCCAGCAGCTTGGCTTCCGGGGATAGCAATCAGCCCCAGCATTTT. The variable domain in full, completed from reference TRBV5-5 and TRBJ1-5, reads DAGVTQSPTHLIKTRGQQVTLRCSPISGHKSVSWYQQVLGQGPQFIFQYYEKEERGRGNFPDRFSARQFPNYSSELNVNALLLGDSALYLCASSLASGDSNQPQHFGDGTRLSIL.